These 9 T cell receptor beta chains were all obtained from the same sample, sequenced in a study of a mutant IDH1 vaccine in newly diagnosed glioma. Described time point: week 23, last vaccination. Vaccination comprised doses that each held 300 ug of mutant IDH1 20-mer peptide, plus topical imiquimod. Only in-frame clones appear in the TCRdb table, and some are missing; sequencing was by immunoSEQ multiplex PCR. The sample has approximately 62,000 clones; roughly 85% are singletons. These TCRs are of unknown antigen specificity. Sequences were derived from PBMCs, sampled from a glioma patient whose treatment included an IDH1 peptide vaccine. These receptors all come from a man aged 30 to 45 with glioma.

For the CDR3, the DNA is TGTGCCAGCAGCCCGACAGGCACAGATACGCAGTATTTT. Amino acid sequence: CASSPTGTDTQYF. The chain joins TRBV7-9 to TRBJ2-3, with a possible D match to TRBD1 (5 bases). The CDR3 loop spans 13 amino acids. Germline V gives CDR1 SEHNR, CDR2 FQNEAQ (reference sequence). Trimming left V 5 bases short and J 1 base short, with 7 bases between.

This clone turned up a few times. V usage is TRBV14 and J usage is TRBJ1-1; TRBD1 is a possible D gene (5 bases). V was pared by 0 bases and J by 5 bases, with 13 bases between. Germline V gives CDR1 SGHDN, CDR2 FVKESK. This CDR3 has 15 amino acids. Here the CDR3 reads CASSQDYFRGTEAFF. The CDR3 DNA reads TGTGCCAGCAGCCAAGACTATTTCCGGGGGACTGAAGCTTTCTTT.

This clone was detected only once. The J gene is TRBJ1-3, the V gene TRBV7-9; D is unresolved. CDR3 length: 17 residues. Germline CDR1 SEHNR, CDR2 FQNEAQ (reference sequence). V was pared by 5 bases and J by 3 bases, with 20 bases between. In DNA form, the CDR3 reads TGTGCCAGCAGCCCGCGTTTCTCGGGGTTTTTTGGAAACACCATATATTTT. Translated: CASSPRFSGFFGNTIYF.

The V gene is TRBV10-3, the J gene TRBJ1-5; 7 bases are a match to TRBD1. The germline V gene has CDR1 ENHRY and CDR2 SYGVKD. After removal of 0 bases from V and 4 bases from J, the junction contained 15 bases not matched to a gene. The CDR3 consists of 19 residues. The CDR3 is CAISESQSGGTIANQPQHF. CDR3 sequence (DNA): TGTGCCATCAGTGAGTCGCAGTCAGGGGGAACTATAGCTAATCAGCCCCAGCATTTT.

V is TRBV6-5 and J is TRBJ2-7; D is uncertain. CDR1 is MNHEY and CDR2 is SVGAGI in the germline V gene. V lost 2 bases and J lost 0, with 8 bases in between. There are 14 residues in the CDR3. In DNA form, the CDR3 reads TGTGCCAGCAGTTACGGTCCAGACTCCTACGAGCAGTACTTC. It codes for CASSYGPDSYEQYF.

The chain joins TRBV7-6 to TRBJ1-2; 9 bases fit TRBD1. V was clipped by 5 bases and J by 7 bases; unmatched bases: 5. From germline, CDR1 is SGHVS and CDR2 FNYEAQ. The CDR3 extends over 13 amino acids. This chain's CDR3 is CASSEGTGSGYTF. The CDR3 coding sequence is TGTGCCAGCAGCGAAGGGACAGGGTCTGGCTACACCTTC.

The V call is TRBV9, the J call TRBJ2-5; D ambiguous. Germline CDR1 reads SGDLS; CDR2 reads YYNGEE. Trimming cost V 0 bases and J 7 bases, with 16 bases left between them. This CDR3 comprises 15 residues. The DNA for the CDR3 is TGTGCCAGCAGCGTAGGTTCCCAAATGGGTGGGACCCAGTACTTC. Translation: CASSVGSQMGGTQYF.

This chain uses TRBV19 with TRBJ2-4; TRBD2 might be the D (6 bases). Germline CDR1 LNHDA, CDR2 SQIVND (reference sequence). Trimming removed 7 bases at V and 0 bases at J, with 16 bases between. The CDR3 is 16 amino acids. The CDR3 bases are TGTGCCAGTACTTTCCATAGCGGACTAGCCAAAAACATTCAGTACTTC. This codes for CASTFHSGLAKNIQYF.

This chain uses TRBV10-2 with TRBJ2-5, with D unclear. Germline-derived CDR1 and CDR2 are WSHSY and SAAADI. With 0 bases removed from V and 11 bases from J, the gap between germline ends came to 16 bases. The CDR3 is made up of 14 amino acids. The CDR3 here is CASSESINSLRQYF. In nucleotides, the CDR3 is TGCGCCAGCAGTGAGTCGATCAACAGTCTACGGCAGTACTTC.